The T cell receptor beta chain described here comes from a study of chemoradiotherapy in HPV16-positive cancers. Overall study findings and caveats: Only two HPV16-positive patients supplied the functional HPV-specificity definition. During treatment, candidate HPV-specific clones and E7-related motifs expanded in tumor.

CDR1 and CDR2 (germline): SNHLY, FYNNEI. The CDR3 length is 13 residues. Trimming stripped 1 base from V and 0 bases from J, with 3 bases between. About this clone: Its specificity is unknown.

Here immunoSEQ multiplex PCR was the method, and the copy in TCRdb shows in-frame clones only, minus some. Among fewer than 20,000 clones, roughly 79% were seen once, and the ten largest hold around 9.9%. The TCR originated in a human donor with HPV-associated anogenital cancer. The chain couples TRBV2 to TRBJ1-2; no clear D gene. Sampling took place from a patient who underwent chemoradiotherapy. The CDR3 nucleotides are TGTGCCAGCAGTGAAGATACTAACTATGGCTACACCTTC. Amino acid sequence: CASSEDTNYGYTF.